The clone carrying this T cell receptor (beta chain) was detected a few times. Its target is not known. This entry is derived from a study of response to subunit inactivated influenza vaccine. Overall study findings and caveats: With each seasonal influenza vaccination, the authors suggested, few new T cells are recruited.

Using its own MiXCR run on the RT-PCR reads, TCRdb lists one record per CDR3 protein. Of hundreds of thousands of distinct CDR3 sequences listed, about a fifth are singletons. The CDR3 sequence is 14 residues long. The ends were cut back, 2 bases at V and 1 base at J, with 12 bases in the middle. Looked up from germline, CDR1 is SQVTM and CDR2 is ANQGSEA. The sequences come from PBMCs from blood, collected roughly 5 days after vaccination. The clonotype comes from a man aged 45-60 years who received an inactivated influenza vaccine. The chain has TRBV29-1 and TRBJ2-7; perhaps TRBD1 as D (6 bases). The CDR3 sequence: CSVETGLNSYEQYF. Here the CDR3 DNA reads TGCAGCGTTGAAACAGGGTTGAATTCCTACGAGCAGTACTTC.